This TCR beta chain came from a study of long-term antiretroviral therapy in people with HIV. Survey-level resolution applied to immunoSEQ assay v3.0. The assay was immunoSEQ multiplex PCR, and TCRdb's table has in-frame clones only and misses some. Of about 23,000 clones listed, 70% to 90% were seen once; the top ten hold just under 6.5%. Each donor had at least one pre-ART and at least two post-ART PBMC samples. Concerning this clone: The target antigen is unknown.

Regarding the study as a whole: Clones that had undergone expansion before ART dominated the repertoire at all time points.

The germline CDR1 and CDR2 sequences are SGHDN and FVKESK. The CDR3 is 13 amino acids. Trimming took 4 bases from V and 6 from J, leaving 12 bases between them. The rearrangement uses TRBV14 and TRBJ2-5; D might be TRBD1 (6 bases). This receptor was taken from a man in his 60s with HIV. The specimen was unsorted PBMCs, collected 0.6 years after starting antiretroviral therapy. The CDR3 spells CASSPGVWKTQYF. The CDR3 nucleotides read TGTGCCAGCAGCCCAGGGGTTTGGAAGACCCAGTACTTC. The whole variable domain, filled in from reference TRBV14 and TRBJ2-5, reads EAGVTQFPSHSVIEKGQTVTLRCDPISGHDNLYWYRRVMGKEIKFLLHFVKESKQDESGMPNNRFLAERTGGTYSTLKVQPAELEDSGVYFCASSPGVWKTQYFGPGTRLLVL.